The subject of this entry is one T cell receptor (beta chain). This specimen comes from a study of blood T cell repertoires in COVID-19. As for the study in general: Samples taken during acute and convalescent COVID-19 were collected in the United States, Italy and Spain.

Here immunoSEQ multiplex PCR was the method, and the copy in TCRdb shows in-frame clones only, minus some. This table holds 250,000 or so clones, about 85% found once. The CDR3 covers 13 residues. The chain couples TRBV21-1 to TRBJ1-1; the listed D gene, TRBD1, was not tested against the DNA. TRBV21-1 is a pseudogene locus. Specimen: peripheral blood. The origin of this receptor is a woman aged 60-75 years with active or convalescent COVID-19. CDR3 DNA sequence: TGTGCCAGCGTTAAAGGACACCACACTGAAGCTTTCTTT. Amino acid sequence: CASVKGHHTEAFF.